A selection of T cell receptor beta chains follows, all from one sample in a study of blood T cell repertoires in COVID-19. Assay: immunoSEQ multiplex PCR; the TCRdb copy retains only in-frame clones and omits some. The sample yields 140,000 to 150,000 clones, more than 80% seen once. Sequencing was done on a sample of peripheral blood. These receptor sequences come from a human donor with acute or convalescent COVID-19. The donor label of this sample is uncertain. Each CDR3 is given with its conserved first and last residue. A D gene is named only where the DNA matches it firmly. Some rows have no size entry. The others give once, few or many, or a class for an expanded clone.

j_gene	d_gene	v_gene	abundance	CDR3aa	CDR3nt
TRBJ1-3	-	TRBV6-5	-	CASSYSPNTGNTIYF	TGTGCCAGCAGTTACTCTCCCAACACTGGAAACACCATATATTTT
TRBJ1-1	-	TRBV24-1	-	CATSVAAKDGATEAFF	TGTGCCACCAGTGTGGCCGCGAAGGATGGGGCCACTGAAGCTTTCTTT
TRBJ1-1	-	TRBV19	-	CASSIVGVGTEAFF	TGTGCCAGTAGTATCGTAGGGGTGGGCACTGAAGCTTTCTTT
TRBJ2-7	TRBD1	TRBV3-1/TRBV3-2	-	CASSQGDRVGNEQYF	TGTGCCAGCAGCCAAGGGGACAGGGTGGGTAACGAGCAGTACTTC
TRBJ2-4	TRBD2	TRBV2	-	CASSVSGGAVIQYF	TGTGCCAGCAGTGTTAGCGGGGGGGCCGTCATTCAGTACTTC
TRBJ2-5	TRBD2	TRBV3-1/TRBV3-2	-	CASSQQFPIYGGKQETQYF	TGTGCCAGCAGCCAACAATTCCCCATTTACGGGGGGAAACAAGAGACCCAGTACTTC
TRBJ1-6	TRBD1	TRBV28	-	CASSLKATGVNSPLHF	TGTGCCAGCAGTTTAAAGGCGACAGGGGTGAATTCACCCCTCCACTTT
TRBJ1-6	-	TRBV6-5	-	CATEGGGGFIRALHF	TGTGCCACCGAGGGAGGGGGGGGGTTTATTCGGGCCCTCCACTTT
TRBJ2-3	-	TRBV19	-	CASNVGFGTDTQYF	TGTGCCAGTAATGTGGGCTTCGGCACAGATACGCAGTATTTT
TRBJ1-4	TRBD1	TRBV7-2	-	CASSRTGTGEINRLFF	TGTGCCAGCAGCCGGACGGGGACAGGGGAAATAAATAGACTGTTTTTT
TRBJ2-7	-	TRBV27	-	CASSLYAAGDEQYF	TGTGCCAGCAGTTTATATGCCGCCGGAGACGAGCAGTACTTC
TRBJ1-3	-	TRBV7-8	-	CASSLNIYSGNTIYF	TGTGCCAGCAGCTTAAATATCTACTCTGGAAACACCATATATTTT
TRBJ1-6	TRBD1	TRBV25-1	-	CASRPTGSAGSPLHF	TGTGCCAGCAGACCGACAGGGTCGGCGGGTTCACCCCTCCACTTT
TRBJ2-7	-	TRBV18	-	CASSPQTDSYEQYF	TGTGCCAGCTCTCCCCAGACAGACTCCTACGAGCAGTACTTC
TRBJ2-3	TRBD2	TRBV27	once	CASSHLSGGDADTQYF	TGTGCCAGCAGTCACCTGAGCGGGGGGGACGCAGATACGCAGTATTTT
TRBJ2-7	-	TRBV18	once	CASSPDSSYEQYF	TGTGCCAGCTCACCGGACAGCTCCTACGAGCAGTACTTC